Sequencing of this T cell receptor beta chain was carried out in a study of blood T cell repertoires in COVID-19. Study at large: The United States, Italy and Spain supplied acute and convalescent COVID-19 samples. The cDNA or gDNA used as material had been derived from T cells, B-cell-depleted T cells, or PBMCs.

The J segment lost 3 bases and the V segment lost 5 bases, leaving 3 bases of the junction unmatched. Germline loops: CDR1 SGHTA, CDR2 FQGNSA. The CDR3 length is 15 residues. Method: immunoSEQ multiplex PCR; TCRdb's copy keeps in-frame clones and lacks some. The table lists around 220,000 clones, around 85% of them singletons, with over 3% in the top ten. V is TRBV7-2 and J is TRBJ2-3; TRBD2 matches 12 bases. This TCR was sampled from a middle-aged woman with active or convalescent COVID-19. Sequenced material: peripheral blood. As DNA, the CDR3 is TGTGCCAGCAGCCTTCTAGCGGGGGGGACAGATACGCAGTATTTT. The encoded protein is CASSLLAGGTDTQYF.